This TCR beta chain is drawn from a study of blood T cell repertoires in COVID-19. Study-wide background: From T cells, B-cell-depleted T cells, or PBMCs came the material, which was cDNA or gDNA.

TCRdb's copy holds only in-frame clones and misses some; the assay was immunoSEQ multiplex PCR. The sample holds 160,000 or so clones, approximately 84% seen once. The ends were cut back, 5 bases at V and 9 bases at J, with 13 bases in the middle. The CDR3 extends over 12 amino acids. Germline CDR1 MNHEY, CDR2 SVGEGT. The genes are TRBV6-2 or TRBV6-3 and TRBJ1-2; possible D gene TRBD1, 5 bases. The sequenced material came from peripheral blood. The clonotype comes from a man in his forties with acute or convalescent COVID-19. CDR3 nucleotide sequence: TGTGCCAGCAGTCCCCCAGCGGGGCGCTACACCTTC. This sequence encodes CASSPPAGRYTF.